Detailed here is one TCR beta chain. The count of this clonotype is one. This receptor's antigen is unknown. A read error may account for a junction end that differs from germline. The sample originates from a study of tumor and adjacent non-tumor tissue in lung cancer (dated by TCRdb to the late 2010s). As for the study more broadly: Of the cohort, 11 to 12 patients had adenocarcinoma, 2 had squamous cell carcinoma and 1 had small cell lung cancer. The roughly 15 enrolled patients, of whom some 10 were men and 5 were women, were aged about 30 to 80 years and were diagnosed with TNM stage I to III disease. Sequencing generated a total of roughly 130 million productive TCRbeta reads, averaging around 4.2 million reads per sample. Using bulk TCRbeta repertoires from around 14 lung cancer patients, the study set lung tumor tissue side by side with matched distant non-tumor lung tissue. A few dozen paired specimens, one tumor and one normal lung sample per patient, were profiled by TCRbeta CDR3 sequencing.

The germline V gene yields LGHNA for CDR1 and YNFKEQ for CDR2. The CDR3, cysteine through phenylalanine, is 16 amino acids long. The sequence is cut down to CDR3 DNA, 48 bases in frame from base 1. General findings and caveats noted by the study authors: Peripheral blood was not sequenced, so blood TCRbeta repertoires in these lung cancer patients were not examined. The top 100 clones accounted for a significantly larger cumulative portion of the repertoire in normal lung than in tumor tissue. TCR diversity (inverse Simpson) was significantly higher in tumor than in normal lung tissue (about 400 vs 150, P = 0.0075, Mann-Whitney U test). TCR diversity was significantly higher in younger patients, and greater tumor TCR diversity was associated with shorter overall survival and shorter disease-free survival. Only approximately 16 patients were included in the cohort, and the need for larger samples and more detailed clinical data was noted by the authors. The methods do not name the sequencing platform or mention unique molecular identifiers.

RNA was isolated from bulk unsorted tissue, and RNA quality was assessed with a NanoDrop ND-1000 and an Agilent 2100. The donors were newly diagnosed lung cancer patients admitted for thoracic surgery in China from August to November 2014 who had not received prior chemotherapy. Patients who had received previous radiotherapy or chemotherapy, or who had another concurrent cancer, were excluded from the study. Pieces of surgical tissue measuring roughly 1-2 cm3 were kept in RNAlater solution and stored at -80 degrees C until use. Library generation was performed with multiplex PCR. These reads were obtained on an Illumina HiSeq 2500. Following protocols modified from ARM-PCR, the researchers constructed TCRbeta libraries through three rounds of nested PCR with primers (Table S4). Before sequencing, PCR products of 200-500 bp were cut from the gel and purified using the QIAquick gel extraction kit. The study's processing was this. Trimmomatic was used to clean the reads, FLASH merged the cleaned reads into complete CDR3 sequences, and MiTCR assigned the sequences to V(D)J germline segments. Clonal diversity was computed as the inverse Simpson's index with VDJtools. A read counted as productive if the sequence was in-frame and lacked a premature stop codon. TCRdb passed the public sequencing reads through fastp at Q25 and MiXCR, retaining productive beta sequences. Identical CDR3 proteins give one entry, which carries the most common genes and DNA. The V and J calls come from TCRdb's annotation, not from the publication. This sample holds about 110,000 distinct CDR3 sequences; roughly 80% were observed only once. The top ten hold more than 35% of the sample.

In this chain, TRBV4-2 is recombined with TRBJ2-1, with TRBD2 identical over 8 junction bases. Material for sequencing was lung tumor tissue. The TCR comes from a woman aged 55-70 years with non-small cell lung cancer. The nucleotides are TGTGCCAGCAGCTCAATTCAGCGGGGGTCATACAATGAGCAGTTTTTC. It translates as CASSSIQRGSYNEQFF.